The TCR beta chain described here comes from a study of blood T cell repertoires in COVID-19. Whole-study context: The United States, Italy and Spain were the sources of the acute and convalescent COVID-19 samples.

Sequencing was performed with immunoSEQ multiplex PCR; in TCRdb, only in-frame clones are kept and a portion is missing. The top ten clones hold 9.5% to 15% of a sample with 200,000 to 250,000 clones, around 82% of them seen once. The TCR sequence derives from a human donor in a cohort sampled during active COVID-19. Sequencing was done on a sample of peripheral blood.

In nucleotides, the CDR3 is TGTGCCTGGAGCCTCGGGTTCGGGGGGCGAAGAGGCTACACCTTC. The encoded protein is CAWSLGFGGRRGYTF. V gene TRBV30 combines with J gene TRBJ1-2; TRBD1 might be the D (6 bases). The CDR3 extends over 15 amino acids. Trimming shortened V by 3 bases and J by 8 bases, and 22 bases separated the two germline ends. Germline CDR1 GTSNPN, CDR2 SVGIG (reference sequence).